The entry below describes one TCR beta chain. The antigen is undetermined. Profiled with immunoSEQ multiplex PCR; TCRdb holds only in-frame clones, not every one. The sample consists of about 18,000 clones, around three quarters of them appearing once. This CDR3 region has 15 residues. CDR1 is SGHAT and CDR2 is FQNNGV in the germline V gene. V was clipped by 5 bases and J by 2 bases, with 15 bases between them. Patients with autoimmune history or systemic immunosuppression were excluded. This entry belongs to a study of OX40 agonist ivuxolimab in advanced cancers. Study observations and caveats: CD8+ T cells (on average) carried more expanded clones than CD4+ T cells. Among some nonresponders, normalized T-cell clonal expansion was also low.

The material sequenced was CD4+ or CD8+ T cells sorted from blood, taken in a trial of the OX40 agonist ivuxolimab. This TCR came from an adult with an advanced solid tumor such as melanoma, head and neck, liver or kidney cancer. This chain joins TRBV11-2 and TRBJ1-2; D is possibly TRBD1 (6 bases). This chain's CDR3 is CASSKGPGHNYGYTF. The CDR3 DNA reads TGTGCCAGCAGCAAAGGGCCGGGACACAACTATGGCTACACCTTC.